This TCR beta chain originates from a study of blood T cell repertoires in COVID-19. This CDR3 is 16 amino acids long. Germline values: CDR1 SGHNT, CDR2 YYREEE (reference sequence). The V gene end was trimmed by 1 base and the J gene end by 10 bases; junction bases not matched to a gene: 9. The protocol was immunoSEQ multiplex PCR, while the TCRdb copy is restricted to in-frame clones and leaves out a portion. Seen here are 250,000 to 350,000 clones, 80% to 95% observed once, and the top ten hold about 6.8%. The source material was peripheral blood. This rearrangement joins TRBV5-4 to TRBJ2-1, with 12 bases aligning to TRBD2. The origin of this receptor is a woman aged 25 to 39 with COVID-19, enrolled during active disease. The CDR3 spells CASSLSSGRVREEQFF. CDR3 in DNA: TGTGCCAGCAGCTTGTCTAGCGGGAGGGTCCGGGAGGAGCAGTTCTTC.